This entry lists 14 T cell receptor beta chains sequenced from one sample in a study of PD-L1 blockade in urothelial cancer. Only in-frame clones appear in the TCRdb table, and some are missing; sequencing was by immunoSEQ multiplex PCR. The sample consists of tens of thousands of clones, 86% of them appearing once. Time point here: pretreatment peripheral blood. The sample consisted of PBMCs, taken around atezolizumab (anti-PD-L1) treatment. The origin of the receptors is a man aged 55 to 70 with urothelial cancer.

V and J are TRBV5-4 and TRBJ1-2, with 12 bases fitting TRBD1. V lost 4 bases to trimming and J lost 4 bases; unmatched junction nucleotides: 11. CDR1 and CDR2 from the germline V gene are SGHNT and YYREEE (reference sequence). There are 17 residues in the CDR3. The CDR3 is CASSPEPGQGAIYGYTF. CDR3 sequence (DNA): TGTGCCAGCAGCCCCGAACCGGGACAGGGGGCTATCTATGGCTACACCTTC. Full variable domain (remainder filled in from reference TRBV5-4 and TRBJ1-2): ETGVTQSPTHLIKTRGQQVTLRCSSQSGHNTVSWYQQALGQGPQFIFQYYREEENGRGNFPPRFSGLQFPNYSSELNVNALELDDSALYLCASSPEPGQGAIYGYTFGSGTRLTVV.

The chain links TRBV7-9 to TRBJ2-7; TRBD1 matches 8 bases. This CDR3 is 16 amino acids long. Looked up from germline, CDR1 is SEHNR and CDR2 is FQNEAQ (reference sequence). Germline trimming cut 0 bases from V and 6 bases from J; bases unmatched to any gene: 10. The CDR3 DNA follows: TGTGCCAGCAGCTTAGCCGGACAGGGTGTTTTACTCGAGCAGTACTTC. Translating it yields CASSLAGQGVLLEQYF.

This rearrangement joins TRBV7-8 to TRBJ1-3, with 8 nucleotides matching TRBD1. Unmatched junction bases numbered 5, after V lost 3 bases and J lost 4 bases. Germline loops: CDR1 SGHVS, CDR2 FQNEAQ. CDR3 length: 15 amino acids. The CDR3: CASSFQTGVGNTIYF. The CDR3 DNA reads as TGTGCCAGCAGCTTCCAGACAGGGGTAGGAAACACCATATATTTT.

This chain uses TRBV7-2 with TRBJ1-2; 9 bases map to TRBD1. The CDR3 loop spans 15 amino acids. The germline V gene has CDR1 SGHTA and CDR2 FQGNSA. Trimming cost V 5 bases and J 7 bases; bases outside gene matches: 11. In nucleotides, the CDR3 is TGTGCCAGCAGCGTAGACAGGGGGACGCTATTTGGCTACACCTTC. Encoded protein: CASSVDRGTLFGYTF.

The chain carries TRBV18 and TRBJ2-2; D may be TRBD1 (6 bases). Germline CDR1 KGHSH, CDR2 LQKENI. Trimming took off 2 bases at V and 4 bases at J, with 14 bases between the two ends. The CDR3 has 16 residues. CDR3 coding DNA: TGTGCCAGCTCACCAGACAGGCGTCGGAGCACCGGGGAGCTGTTTTTT. Translated: CASSPDRRRSTGELFF.

The rearrangement uses TRBV11-2 and TRBJ1-1, with D tentatively TRBD1 (6 bases). Trimming removed 2 bases from V and 6 bases from J, with 16 bases in between. Looked up from germline, CDR1 is SGHAT and CDR2 is FQNNGV. The CDR3 spans 15 residues. The CDR3 sequence is CASSLYRVSEPEAFF. CDR3 coding DNA: TGTGCCAGCAGCTTATACAGGGTTTCCGAGCCTGAAGCTTTCTTT.

This chain links TRBV7-9 with TRBJ2-5, with D perhaps matching TRBD2 (7 bases). Germline-derived CDR1 and CDR2 are SEHNR and FQNEAQ (reference sequence). Trimming left V 5 bases short and J 4 bases short, with 20 bases between. The CDR3 runs 16 residues. In DNA form, the CDR3 reads TGTGCCAGCAGCGCACCCTTGGGGGGAGGGGGAGAGACCCAGTACTTC. Translation gives CASSAPLGGGGETQYF.

CDR3 loop: CASSPHGASVGSRFEAFF. For the CDR3, the DNA is TGTGCCAGCAGCCCTCACGGAGCGTCCGTTGGGTCCAGATTTGAAGCTTTCTTT. The chain is built from TRBV7-3 and TRBJ1-1; D uncertain. This CDR3 spans 18 amino acids. Trimming cost V 5 bases and J 7 bases, with 29 bases left between them. The germline V gene has CDR1 SGHTA and CDR2 FQGTGA. Together with reference TRBV7-3 and TRBJ1-1, the CDR3 gives the full variable domain: GAGVSQTPSNKVTEKGKYVELRCDPISGHTALYWYRQSLGQGPEFLIYFQGTGAADDSGLPNDRFFAVRPEGSVSTLKIQRTERGDSAVYLCASSPHGASVGSRFEAFFGQGTRLTVV.

The chain employs TRBV6-6 and TRBJ1-1; unclear D gene. Germline CDR1 reads MNHNY; CDR2 reads SVGAGI (reference sequence). V gave up 1 base and J gave up 4 bases, with 13 bases separating them. This CDR3 comprises 15 residues. CDR3 DNA: TGTGCCAGCAGTTACTATGGCGGGGTCGGCACTGAAGCTTTCTTT. Its protein product is CASSYYGGVGTEAFF.

CDR3 residues: CASSKPQGVRGYTF. The CDR3, as DNA: TGTGCCAGCAGCAAGCCCCAGGGGGTCCGAGGCTACACCTTC. V usage is TRBV5-4 and J usage is TRBJ1-2; TRBD1 matches at 7 bases. Germline loops: CDR1 SGHNT, CDR2 YYREEE (reference sequence). V dropped 4 bases and J dropped 8; count of bases not matched to a gene: 11. The CDR3 runs 14 residues.

The chain links TRBV7-8 to TRBJ2-7, with a tentative D call TRBD2 (5 bases). Per germline, CDR1 SGHVS and CDR2 FQNEAQ. Trimming removed 5 bases from V and 2 bases from J, with 13 bases in between. The CDR3 is 14 residues long. CDR3: CASSPRGGPYEQYF. CDR3 DNA: TGTGCCAGCAGCCCCAGAGGAGGTCCCTACGAGCAGTACTTC.

The genes are TRBV11-3 and TRBJ2-5; 7 bases agree with TRBD1. Germline values: CDR1 SGHNT, CDR2 YENEEA. The CDR3 extends over 16 amino acids. The V gene end was trimmed by 5 bases and the J gene end by 5 bases; junction bases not matched to a gene: 14. The CDR3 DNA reads TGTGCCAGCAGCGTATCGACAGGGACCCTGTTTGAGACCCAGTACTTC. Encoded protein: CASSVSTGTLFETQYF.

CDR3 sequence (DNA): TGTGCCAGCAGTGGGGCCGGGGGTCCCACCTACGAGCAGTACTTC. Translating it yields CASSGAGGPTYEQYF. The chain combines TRBV2 with TRBJ2-7; weak D call: TRBD2 (6 bases). V dropped 4 bases and J dropped 2 bases, with 15 bases sitting between them. The CDR3 consists of 15 residues. Germline-derived CDR1 and CDR2 are SNHLY and FYNNEI.

This rearrangement joins TRBV6-5 to TRBJ1-3, with 7 bases that match TRBD1. The length of the CDR3 is 16 residues. From germline, CDR1 is MNHEY and CDR2 SVGAGI. V gave up 2 bases and J gave up 1 base; unmatched junction bases: 5. The CDR3: CASSYTPTGSGNTIYF. The DNA of the CDR3 is TGTGCCAGCAGTTACACCCCGACAGGGTCTGGAAACACCATATATTTT.